This T cell receptor (beta chain) came from a study of Ad26.COV2.S vaccination and SARS-CoV-2 variants. The treatment here: roughly 19 received Ad26.COV2.S at low or high dose, single or two shots; roughly 5 received placebo; per-sample allocation not given. Sample collection was performed on day 63 after the first vaccine or placebo injection. The germline V gene encodes CDR1 KGHSH and CDR2 LQKENI. With V trimmed by 4 bases and J by 3 bases, 7 bases remained unmatched. The CDR3 length is 15 residues. Generated by immunoSEQ multiplex PCR, the TCRdb table keeps only in-frame clones and is missing some. The sample lists approximately 350,000 clones; 80% to 90% were seen once.

The input for sequencing was peripheral blood, taken in a trial of Ad26.COV2.S vaccine versus placebo. This sequence joins TRBV18 and TRBJ2-7; 9 bases match TRBD2. The TCR originated in a person between 18 and 60 years old who received the Ad26.COV2.S COVID-19 vaccine or a placebo. CDR3 protein: CASSHTGTSFYEQYF. The CDR3 DNA reads as TGTGCCAGCTCACACACCGGGACTAGCTTCTACGAGCAGTACTTC.